This TCR beta chain was identified in a study of identical twins. Regarding the study as a whole: In monozygotic twins, models underestimated the sharing of out-of-frame TCR alpha.

After template switching added a universal primer site, the resulting cDNA carried unique molecular identifiers. MiXCR, run by TCRdb on the 5' RACE reads, gives a single entry per CDR3 protein. The data contain 1.5 million to 2 million distinct CDR3 sequences, about 30% of them singletons. This clonotype was counted only a few times. Its antigen remains unidentified. The germline V gene encodes CDR1 KGHDR and CDR2 SFDVKD. The CDR3 extends over 12 amino acids. V was shortened by 0 bases and J by 5 bases, with 1 base between the two germline ends. The TCR originated in a newborn girl in good health. Sequenced input: cord blood. This chain connects TRBV24-1 to TRBJ2-1, with D hard to call. For the CDR3, the DNA is TGTGCCACCAGTGATTTGCACAATGAGCAGTTCTTC. It yields the protein CATSDLHNEQFF.